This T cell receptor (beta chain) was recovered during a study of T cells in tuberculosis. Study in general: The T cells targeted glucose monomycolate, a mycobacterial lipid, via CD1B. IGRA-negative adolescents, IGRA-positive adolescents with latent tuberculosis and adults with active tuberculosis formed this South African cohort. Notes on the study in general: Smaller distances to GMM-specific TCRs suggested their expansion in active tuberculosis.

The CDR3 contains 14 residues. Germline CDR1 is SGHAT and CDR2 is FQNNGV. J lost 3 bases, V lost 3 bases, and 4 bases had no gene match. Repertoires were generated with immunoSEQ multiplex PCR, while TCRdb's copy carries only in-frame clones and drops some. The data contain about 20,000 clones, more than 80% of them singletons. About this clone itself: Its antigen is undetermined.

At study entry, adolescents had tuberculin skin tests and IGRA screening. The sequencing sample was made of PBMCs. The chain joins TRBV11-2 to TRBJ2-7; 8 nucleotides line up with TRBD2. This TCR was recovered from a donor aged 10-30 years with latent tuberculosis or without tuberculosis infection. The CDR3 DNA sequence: TGTGCCAGCAGCTTCGGGGGGGCCGGCTACGAGCAGTACTTC. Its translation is CASSFGGAGYEQYF.